The next 19 T cell receptor beta chains were all read from a single sample in a study of T cell clones after liver transplantation. The protocol was immunoSEQ multiplex PCR, while the TCRdb copy is restricted to in-frame clones and leaves out a portion. The table lists some 110,000 clones, roughly nine tenths of them singletons. The starting material was CD4+ T cells from blood, obtained 12 months after liver transplant. Receptor source: a human patient who received a liver transplant. The graft donor may have contributed some T cells.

The CDR3 is CASSEGPYEQYF. In DNA, the CDR3 is TGCGCCAGCAGTGAAGGACCGTACGAGCAGTACTTC. This sequence joins TRBV10-1 and TRBJ2-7; D gene ambiguous. The germline V and J ends were trimmed by 3 bases and 4 bases, with 7 bases remaining between them. Germline CDR1 is WNHNN and CDR2 is SYGVQD (reference sequence). CDR3 size: 12 residues.

This chain uses TRBV5-6 with TRBJ1-4; TRBD1 might be the D (5 bases). Trimming pared 4 bases from V and 8 bases from J, leaving 12 bases between. Germline V gives CDR1 SGHDT, CDR2 YYEEEE. The CDR3 extends over 13 amino acids. Here the CDR3 DNA reads TGTGCCAGCAGCCCGGTAGGGGACGAAAAACTGTTTTTT. Its protein product is CASSPVGDEKLFF. The whole variable domain, remainder taken from reference TRBV5-6 and TRBJ1-4, is DAGVTQSPTHLIKTRGQQVTLRCSPKSGHDTVSWYQQALGQGPQFIFQYYEEEERQRGNFPDRFSGHQFPNYSSELNVNALLLGDSALYLCASSPVGDEKLFFGSGTQLSVL.

The rearrangement joins TRBV4-1 to TRBJ2-7, with D tentatively TRBD2 (5 bases). The CDR3 runs to 14 residues. The V gene lost 4 bases and the J gene lost 5 bases, with 15 bases spanning the gap. CDR1 is MGHRA, CDR2 YSYEKL, per germline. As DNA, the CDR3 is TGCGCCAGCAGCCGGGCCTCGGGGAGCAACGAGCAGTACTTC. It codes for CASSRASGSNEQYF.

The rearrangement links TRBV29-1 to TRBJ1-1, with 8 positions matching TRBD1. This CDR3 is 12 amino acids long. The V gene's germline CDR1 is SQVTM and CDR2 ANQGSEA. With V trimmed by 7 bases and J by 11 bases, 12 bases remained unmatched. In DNA, the CDR3 is TGCAGCGCCGTGACAGGGGATTACATGGCTTTCTTT. Translating gives CSAVTGDYMAFF.

The V call is TRBV7-2, the J call TRBJ1-5, with D tentatively TRBD1 (6 bases). Trimming stripped 5 bases from V and 1 base from J, with 12 bases between. CDR3 size: 15 residues. Germline V gives CDR1 SGHTA, CDR2 FQGNSA. The CDR3 DNA follows: TGTGCCAGCAGCCCGAAGGGGGGAAGCAATCAGCCCCAGCATTTT. Amino acids: CASSPKGGSNQPQHF.

The chain links TRBV5-1 to TRBJ2-1, with TRBD2 matching over 13 bases. V lost 8 bases, J lost 1 base, and 18 bases stayed unmatched. Germline V lookup: CDR1 SGHRS, CDR2 YFSETQ. This CDR3 has 20 amino acids. The CDR3 protein is CASRTSGSGAPTPSYNEQFF. DNA of the CDR3: TGCGCCAGTCGGACTAGCGGGAGTGGAGCTCCAACCCCGTCCTACAATGAGCAGTTCTTC.

This clone occurred a few times. The DNA of the CDR3 is TGTGCCAGCAGCTTAGGGGGTAGCGGGCAAGAGACCCAGTACTTC. Encoded protein: CASSLGGSGQETQYF. The rearrangement links TRBV7-3 to TRBJ2-5, with TRBD2 matching over 7 bases. V was pared by 2 bases and J by 2 bases, with 5 bases of the junction left unmatched. Germline CDR1 SGHTA, CDR2 FQGTGA. This CDR3 has 15 amino acids. Supplemented by reference TRBV7-3 and TRBJ2-5, the full variable domain reads GAGVSQTPSNKVTEKGKYVELRCDPISGHTALYWYRQSLGQGPEFLIYFQGTGAADDSGLPNDRFFAVRPEGSVSTLKIQRTERGDSAVYLCASSLGGSGQETQYFGPGTRLLVL.

The chain couples TRBV19 to TRBJ2-2; D perhaps matches TRBD2 (7 bases). Trimming pared 6 bases from V and 2 bases from J, leaving 16 bases between. The germline CDR1 and CDR2 sequences are LNHDA and SQIVND (reference sequence). The CDR3 consists of 16 residues. The CDR3 bases are TGTGCCAGTAGGCCCAGGGGCGGGGGAAACACCGGGGAGCTGTTTTTT. Translated: CASRPRGGGNTGELFF. Drawing the rest from reference TRBV19 and TRBJ2-2, the complete variable domain is DGGITQSPKYLFRKEGQNVTLSCEQNLNHDAMYWYRQDPGQGLRLIYYSQIVNDFQKGDIAEGYSVSREKKESFPLTVTSAQKNPTAFYLCASRPRGGGNTGELFFGEGSRLTVL.

The V gene is TRBV2, the J gene TRBJ2-5; 9 positions match TRBD1. The V gene end was trimmed by 6 bases and the J gene end by 2 bases; junction bases not matched to a gene: 4. CDR1 SNHLY and CDR2 FYNNEI come from the germline V gene. This CDR3 comprises 14 residues. The CDR3 nucleotides are TGTGCCAGCAGAAAGACAGGGGGACAAGAGACCCAGTACTTC. Translation: CASRKTGGQETQYF. Combining the CDR3 with reference TRBV2 and TRBJ2-5 gives the whole variable domain EPEVTQTPSHQVTQMGQEVILRCVPISNHLYFYWYRQILGQKVEFLVSFYNNEISEKSEIFDDQFSVERPDGSNFTLKIRSTKLEDSAMYFCASRKTGGQETQYFGPGTRLLVL.

The chain is built from TRBV5-1 and TRBJ2-2, with TRBD2 as a possible D gene (5 bases). The CDR3 loop spans 16 amino acids. CDR1 is SGHRS and CDR2 is YFSETQ in the germline V gene. Trimming left V 4 bases short and J 3 bases short, with 16 bases between. CDR3 sequence (DNA): TGCGCCAGCAGCGGGCAGGAGGTATTACACACCGGGGAGCTGTTTTTT. Its protein is CASSGQEVLHTGELFF. The variable domain in full, with the rest retrieved from reference TRBV5-1 and TRBJ2-2, is KAGVTQTPRYLIKTRGQQVTLSCSPISGHRSVSWYQQTPGQGLQFLFEYFSETQRNKGNFPGRFSGRQFSNSRSEMNVSTLELGDSALYLCASSGQEVLHTGELFFGEGSRLTVL.

The genes are TRBV6-5 and TRBJ1-2, with D possibly TRBD1 on 5 matching bases. Germline V lookup: CDR1 MNHEY, CDR2 SVGAGI. Trimming cost V 2 bases and J 8 bases, with 12 bases left between them. The CDR3 covers 13 residues. The CDR3 region has the DNA TGTGCCAGCAGTTACCAGGGATCTCGAGGCTACACCTTC. It codes for CASSYQGSRGYTF.

The V and J genes are TRBV2 and TRBJ2-5; tentative D call: TRBD2 (5 bases). Germline-derived CDR1 and CDR2 are SNHLY and FYNNEI. This CDR3 has 16 residues. Trimming took 4 bases from V and 1 from J, leaving 16 bases between them. The CDR3 here is CASSGGGSDLQETQYF. CDR3 DNA: TGTGCCAGCAGTGGTGGCGGGTCCGACCTCCAAGAGACCCAGTACTTC.

The genes are TRBV6-5 and TRBJ2-7; 7 bases align to TRBD1. Germline-derived CDR1 and CDR2 are MNHEY and SVGAGI. With V trimmed by 0 bases and J by 5 bases, 1 base remained unmatched. The CDR3 sequence is 13 residues long. The CDR3 here is CASSYSTGNEQYF. The CDR3 DNA is TGTGCCAGCAGTTACTCGACAGGGAACGAGCAGTACTTC.

The chain combines TRBV7-6 with TRBJ2-7; 8 bases are shared with TRBD2. The ends lost 4 bases at V and 6 bases at J; junction bases unmatched: 11. The CDR3 is made up of 15 amino acids. Germline lookup yields CDR1 SGHVS and CDR2 FNYEAQ. CDR3 protein: CASSSPGLDASEQYF. The CDR3 DNA is TGTGCCAGCAGCTCGCCGGGACTAGACGCATCCGAGCAGTACTTC.

The table lists this clone with a count of one. V and J are TRBV9 and TRBJ1-2; D is perhaps TRBD1 (5 bases). V was shortened by 0 bases and J by 3 bases, with 12 bases between the two germline ends. The CDR3 sequence is 15 residues long. Germline CDR1 reads SGDLS; CDR2 reads YYNGEE. The CDR3 DNA follows: TGTGCCAGCAGCGTAGACGGGGGGAACTACTATGGCTACACCTTC. The encoded protein is CASSVDGGNYYGYTF.

The chain is built from TRBV19 and TRBJ1-2, with 8 bases that match TRBD1. The trim removed 5 bases at V and 3 bases at J, leaving 8 bases unmatched. This CDR3 has 15 residues. Germline V gene lookup returns CDR1 LNHDA and CDR2 SQIVND (reference sequence). CDR3 nucleotide sequence: TGTGCCAGTAGTGGCAGGGGGCAGGTCTACTATGGCTACACCTTC. It encodes CASSGRGQVYYGYTF.

The V gene is TRBV10-3, the J gene TRBJ2-6; TRBD1 might be the D (5 bases). The V end lost 6 bases, the J end lost 2 bases, and 8 bases lay between the germline ends. Germline CDR1 ENHRY, CDR2 SYGVKD. The CDR3 covers 14 residues. Here the CDR3 reads CAISREPGANVLTF. The CDR3 bases are TGTGCCATCAGCAGGGAACCTGGGGCCAACGTCCTGACTTTC.

The V call is TRBV19, the J call TRBJ2-3; perhaps TRBD2 as D (5 bases). The CDR3 runs to 14 residues. The V gene's germline CDR1 is LNHDA and CDR2 SQIVND (reference sequence). V lost 1 base to trimming and J lost 1 base, with 6 bases between them. The DNA of the CDR3 is TGTGCCAGTAGTATAGGACTACGCACAGATACGCAGTATTTT. This codes for CASSIGLRTDTQYF.

The rearrangement uses TRBV5-3 and TRBJ1-3; D gene uncertain. TRBV5-3 is reported as an ORF; its role is uncertain. The CDR3 has 13 residues. Trimming took off 1 base at V and 5 bases at J, with 7 bases between the two ends. CDR3 coding DNA: TGTGCCAGAAGCTTGTGCACCAGAAACACCATATATTTT. It encodes CARSLCTRNTIYF.